The 9 T cell receptor beta chains below come from one sample, sequenced in a study of T cells in Graves' hyperthyroidism and ophthalmopathy (dated by TCRdb to between 2018 and 2020). Library generation was performed with multiplex PCR. Sequencing relied on an Illumina HiSeq 2000. The TCR beta CDR3 regions were amplified from the RNA transcripts. A first-round RT-PCR of the TCR CDR3 used the HTBI primer set with the Qiagen OneStep RT-PCR kit. The public reads were quality trimmed at Q25 with fastp and then assembled into clones with MiXCR by TCRdb, keeping productive beta chains. Every distinct CDR3 protein forms one entry, paired with its most common genes and DNA. This sample holds hundreds of thousands of distinct CDR3 sequences; about 15% were observed only once. The ten largest account for about 13% of the sample. Sequenced: blood. The receptors derive from a man aged 18 to 29 with Graves' ophthalmopathy.

This clonotype was detected many times. The chain employs TRBV6-5 and TRBJ2-7; D gene uncertain. The CDR3 sequence is 16 residues long. Trimming pared 2 bases from V and 2 bases from J, leaving 16 bases between. Germline V gene sequence: CDR1 MNHEY, CDR2 SVGAGI. CDR3 amino acids: CASSYGPGQVTYEQYF. The CDR3 region has the DNA TGTGCCAGCAGTTACGGCCCCGGGCAGGTGACCTACGAGCAGTACTTC.

This clonotype has only a few counts. The V gene is TRBV6-1, the J gene TRBJ2-3; D is perhaps TRBD1 or TRBD2 (5 bases each). The CDR3 consists of 11 residues. Germline V lookup: CDR1 MNHNS, CDR2 SASEGT. Trimming stripped 5 bases from V and 14 bases from J, with 14 bases between. CDR3 DNA: TGTGCCAGCAGTCCCGGGGCCTCAAGGTATTTT. Amino acid sequence: CASSPGASRYF.

This clonotype was seen repeatedly, ten times or more. The J gene is TRBJ2-2, the V gene TRBV5-6; unclear D gene. The length of the CDR3 is 14 residues. Germline values: CDR1 SGHDT, CDR2 YYEEEE. The V end was cut by 2 bases, the J end by 3 bases, with 8 bases between. The CDR3 DNA is TGTGCCAGCAGCTTACGGTGGCACACCGGGGAGCTGTTTTTT. Translating gives CASSLRWHTGELFF. The full variable domain, completed using reference TRBV5-6 and TRBJ2-2, is DAGVTQSPTHLIKTRGQQVTLRCSPKSGHDTVSWYQQALGQGPQFIFQYYEEEERQRGNFPDRFSGHQFPNYSSELNVNALLLGDSALYLCASSLRWHTGELFFGEGSRLTVL.

This clonotype came up many times. V is TRBV10-3 and J is TRBJ2-3; tentative D call: TRBD2 (6 bases). The CDR3 extends over 14 amino acids. V was cut by 3 bases and J by 4 bases, with 11 bases left in between. Germline CDR1 ENHRY, CDR2 SYGVKD. In DNA, the CDR3 is TGTGCCATCAGTGATGACGGGAGCCCAGATACGCAGTATTTT. Translation gives CAISDDGSPDTQYF.

This chain joins TRBV5-1 and TRBJ1-3; D is possibly TRBD1 (5 bases). Germline V gene lookup returns CDR1 SGHRS and CDR2 YFSETQ. Between the trimmed V and J ends, which lost 0 bases and 0 bases, there was a span of 10 bases. This CDR3 is built from 16 residues. The CDR3 protein is CASSLAGHNSGNTIYF. CDR3 nucleotide sequence: TGCGCCAGCAGCTTGGCCGGACACAACTCTGGAAACACCATATATTTT.

This clonotype was counted at least ten times. This rearrangement joins TRBV6-1 to TRBJ1-2; tentatively, D is TRBD1 (5 bases). The length of the CDR3 is 14 residues. Germline loops: CDR1 MNHNS, CDR2 SASEGT. V lost 6 bases to trimming and J lost 5 bases, with 16 bases between them. This CDR3 reads CASSPEGAWYGYTF. The CDR3 region has the DNA TGTGCCAGCAGCCCCGAAGGGGCTTGGTATGGCTACACCTTC.

In its sample, this clonotype was seen a few times. This chain connects TRBV27 to TRBJ2-7, with D tentatively TRBD2 (6 bases). Looked up from germline, CDR1 is MNHEY and CDR2 is SMNVEV (reference sequence). V was shortened by 2 bases and J by 6 bases, with 14 bases between the two germline ends. The CDR3 extends over 14 amino acids. The DNA of the CDR3 is TGTGCCAGCAGTTTAGGGGTAGCGGTCCGCGAGCAGTACTTC. Translating gives CASSLGVAVREQYF.

The sample holds many counts of this clonotype. This rearrangement joins TRBV5-1 to TRBJ1-3, with D possibly TRBD1 on 5 matching bases. The CDR3 extends over 15 amino acids. Trimming shortened V by 4 bases and J by 3 bases, and 14 bases separated the two germline ends. Germline V gives CDR1 SGHRS, CDR2 YFSETQ. The CDR3 sequence: CASSRRGTGGNTIYF. CDR3 nucleotide sequence: TGCGCCAGCAGCCGGAGGGGAACCGGTGGAAACACCATATATTTT.

This clonotype was found many times. The chain joins TRBV18 to TRBJ1-1, with D unresolved. Germline CDR1 KGHSH, CDR2 LQKENI. This CDR3 spans 13 amino acids. V lost 5 bases to trimming and J lost 12 bases, with 19 bases between them. This CDR3 reads CASSSLGGRETFF. The CDR3 bases are TGTGCCAGCTCATCATTAGGCGGACGGGAGACTTTCTTT.